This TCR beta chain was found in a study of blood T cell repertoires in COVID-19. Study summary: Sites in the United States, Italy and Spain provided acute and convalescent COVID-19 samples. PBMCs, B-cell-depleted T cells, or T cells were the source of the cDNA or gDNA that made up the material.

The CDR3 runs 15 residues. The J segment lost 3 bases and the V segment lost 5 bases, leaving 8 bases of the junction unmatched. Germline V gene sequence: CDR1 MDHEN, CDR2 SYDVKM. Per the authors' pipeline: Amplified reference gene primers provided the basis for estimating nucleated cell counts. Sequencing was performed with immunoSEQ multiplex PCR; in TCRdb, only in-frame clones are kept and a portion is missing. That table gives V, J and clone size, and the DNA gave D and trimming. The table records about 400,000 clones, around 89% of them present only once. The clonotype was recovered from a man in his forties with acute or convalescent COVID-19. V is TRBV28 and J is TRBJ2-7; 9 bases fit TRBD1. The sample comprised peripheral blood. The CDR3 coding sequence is TGTGCCAGCAGTCGTCCGGGACAGGGATACTACGAGCAGTACTTC. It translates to CASSRPGQGYYEQYF.